This T cell receptor beta chain was profiled in a study of blood T cell repertoires in COVID-19. Overall study: Sources were T cells, B-cell-depleted T cells, or PBMCs; the material itself was cDNA or gDNA.

The V gene's germline CDR1 is MDHEN and CDR2 SYDVKM. This CDR3 has 15 amino acids. V lost 6 bases and J lost 0, with 14 bases in between. Patients in Seattle were enrolled during active infection, then followed longitudinally. Authors' processing steps: Amplifying reference gene primers gave estimates of nucleated cell counts. Some clones are missing from TCRdb's copy, which holds only in-frame ones; the method was immunoSEQ multiplex PCR. V, J and clone size were drawn from that table, and D and trimming were deduced from the DNA. The sample lists about 170,000 clones; about 85% were seen once. The sequencing sample was made of peripheral blood. The chain links TRBV28 to TRBJ1-1, with TRBD1 as a possible D gene (5 bases). The sequence was obtained from a man older than 75 with COVID-19, enrolled during active disease. This chain's CDR3 is CASRRDGGLNTEAFF. CDR3 DNA sequence: TGTGCCAGCAGGAGAGACGGGGGATTGAACACTGAAGCTTTCTTT.